These 9 T cell receptor beta chains originate from one sample sequenced in a study of neurological immune-mediated disorders. Time point noted: longitudinal time-point 1 (baseline). MiXCR was run by TCRdb on the 5' RACE reads, yielding one entry per CDR3 protein. This sample has tens of thousands of distinct CDR3 sequences, with roughly 15% found just once. The sample was PBMCs. The receptors were sampled from a female donor with HTLV-1-associated myelopathy (HAM/TSP).

V is TRBV2 and J is TRBJ2-1; TRBD2 matches at 7 bases. The germline gives CDR1 SNHLY, CDR2 FYNNEI. The CDR3 spans 15 residues. Trimming at V came to 6 bases and at J to 6 bases, leaving 11 bases not matched to a gene. CDR3 DNA sequence: TGTGCCAGCAGCCCCCCCGGACTAGGGATCAATGAGCAGTTCTTC. Protein product: CASSPPGLGINEQFF.

This clonotype was counted at least ten times. The CDR3 reads CSVPLGLLTDTQYF. The CDR3 nucleotides read TGCAGCGTTCCCCTGGGACTCCTCACAGATACGCAGTATTTT. The V gene is TRBV29-1, the J gene TRBJ2-3; tentative D call: TRBD2 (6 bases). With 5 bases removed from V and 2 bases from J, the gap between germline ends came to 14 bases. This CDR3 region has 14 residues. Germline V CDR1 and CDR2: SQVTM, ANQGSEA.

DNA for the CDR3: TGCAGTGCGAGGGGGTTGGACATTCCCTACGAGCAGTACTTC. Residues: CSARGLDIPYEQYF. The chain has TRBV20-1 and TRBJ2-7; maybe TRBD1 (6 bases). This CDR3 comprises 14 residues. The V and J ends lost 6 bases and 2 bases respectively, with 17 bases between them. CDR1 and CDR2 from the germline V gene are DFQATT and SNEGSKA (reference sequence).

The rearrangement links TRBV6-2 or TRBV6-3 to TRBJ2-2, with D possibly TRBD2 on 5 matching bases. V lost 2 bases and J 4 bases, leaving 14 bases between the germline ends. The CDR3 runs to 16 residues. Germline V gene sequence: CDR1 MNHEY, CDR2 SVGEGT. CDR3 region: CASSYPGKQFTGELFF. The CDR3, as DNA: TGTGCCAGCAGTTACCCCGGGAAACAGTTCACCGGGGAGCTGTTTTTT.

This clonotype was seen at least ten times. V is TRBV5-1 and J is TRBJ2-1, with 9 bases that match TRBD1. The ends lost 3 bases at V and 8 bases at J; junction bases unmatched: 9. Germline values: CDR1 SGHRS, CDR2 YFSETQ. CDR3 length equals 15 residues. DNA for the CDR3: TGCGCCAGCAGCTCTGGACAGGGGCGGGTGTATGAGCAGTTCTTC. Its protein product is CASSSGQGRVYEQFF.

This clonotype has at least ten counts. This chain joins TRBV5-1 and TRBJ1-1; D unresolved. Germline V lookup: CDR1 SGHRS, CDR2 YFSETQ. The CDR3 has 13 amino acids. Trimming cost V 6 bases and J 1 base, with 10 bases left between them. CDR3 in amino acids: CASTGSGNTEAFF. CDR3 bases: TGCGCCAGCACTGGCAGCGGGAACACTGAAGCTTTCTTT.

This clonotype was observed at least ten times. This chain uses TRBV3-1 with TRBJ2-5; 10 bases map to TRBD2. The germline V gene has CDR1 LGHDT and CDR2 YNNKEL (reference sequence). The CDR3 loop spans 15 amino acids. J gave up 2 bases and V 4 bases, and 4 bases lay outside the gene matches. CDR3 residues: CASSRRTSGQETQYF. DNA of the CDR3: TGTGCCAGCAGCCGACGGACTAGCGGTCAAGAGACCCAGTACTTC.

In its sample, this clonotype was seen many times. The gene calls are TRBV28 and TRBJ1-5; D is possibly TRBD1 (6 bases). V was cut by 7 bases and J by 6 bases, with 16 bases left in between. The CDR3 has 14 residues. Germline-derived CDR1 and CDR2 are MDHEN and SYDVKM. The CDR3 nucleotides read TGTGCCAGCACCTCGGGACAATTAAGTCAGCCCCAGCATTTT. It codes for CASTSGQLSQPQHF.

The rearrangement links TRBV4-1 to TRBJ2-5; D possibly corresponds to TRBD1 (6 bases). The CDR3 sequence is 15 residues long. Trimming stripped 4 bases from V and 7 bases from J, with 19 bases between. Germline V gene sequence: CDR1 MGHRA, CDR2 YSYEKL. CDR3 coding DNA: TGCGCCAGCAGCCGCATACAGGGTCTCAGAGCGACCCAGTACTTC. It encodes CASSRIQGLRATQYF.